This T cell receptor beta chain was recovered during a study of cytomegalovirus exposure and HLA in healthy donors. Study background: One earlier analysis, a look at some 180 million T cells, found fewer than 140 million unique TCR beta sequences. Regarding the study as a whole: A later analysis reportedly identified an Asian-associated ancestry cluster as carrying fewer N-insertions than the roughly 670-donor mean. The likely explanation for a cluster of highly shared sequence variants was sequencing artifact. V- and J-gene trimming of TCR beta was linked (in a later analysis) to a missense DCLRE1C variant.

This CDR3 has 14 amino acids. Trimming pared 8 bases from V and 0 bases from J, leaving 13 bases between. Per the germline V gene, CDR1 is SNHLY and CDR2 is FYNNEI. Notes on this clone: Antigen unknown.

The PCR contained 60 Vbeta and 13 Jbeta primers. Sequencing used immunoSEQ multiplex PCR; TCRdb keeps in-frame clones, though not all of them. Found here are about 160,000 clones, over 75% of them singletons; the top ten hold under 1.5%. The source material was PBMCs. This TCR was sampled from a woman younger than 45 in good health and CMV-seronegative. The chain employs TRBV2 and TRBJ1-1; D is unclear. This CDR3 is CASGPRNMNTEAFF. The CDR3 DNA reads as TGTGCCAGCGGTCCCAGGAACATGAACACTGAAGCTTTCTTT. The whole variable domain, filled in from reference TRBV2 and TRBJ1-1, reads EPEVTQTPSHQVTQMGQEVILRCVPISNHLYFYWYRQILGQKVEFLVSFYNNEISEKSEIFDDQFSVERPDGSNFTLKIRSTKLEDSAMYFCASGPRNMNTEAFFGQGTRLTVV.